This T cell receptor (beta chain) originates from a study of T cell repertoires in cytomegalovirus infection. Overall study findings and caveats: HLA-C-restricted CMV clonotypes gave the most frequent clonotype in two of eight donors.

MiXCR was run by TCRdb on the reads, yielding one entry per CDR3 protein. The sample yields a few hundred thousand distinct CDR3 sequences, approximately 40% seen once. Comments on this clonotype: The antigen remains unidentified.

The receptor comes from a human donor in good health (CMV status not recorded). Some clones in this sample may be carry-over from other donors' samples. Specimen: cultured PBMCs, collected from culture after CMV antigen stimulation.

The CDR3 sequence: CASRGETDTQYF. CDR3 DNA sequence: TGCGCCAGCAGAGGAGAAACAGATACGCAGTATTTT. This chain joins TRBV5-1 and TRBJ2-3; D call uncertain. V lost 5 bases and J lost 3, with 7 bases in between. The CDR3 sequence is 12 residues long. The germline V gene has CDR1 SGHRS and CDR2 YFSETQ.